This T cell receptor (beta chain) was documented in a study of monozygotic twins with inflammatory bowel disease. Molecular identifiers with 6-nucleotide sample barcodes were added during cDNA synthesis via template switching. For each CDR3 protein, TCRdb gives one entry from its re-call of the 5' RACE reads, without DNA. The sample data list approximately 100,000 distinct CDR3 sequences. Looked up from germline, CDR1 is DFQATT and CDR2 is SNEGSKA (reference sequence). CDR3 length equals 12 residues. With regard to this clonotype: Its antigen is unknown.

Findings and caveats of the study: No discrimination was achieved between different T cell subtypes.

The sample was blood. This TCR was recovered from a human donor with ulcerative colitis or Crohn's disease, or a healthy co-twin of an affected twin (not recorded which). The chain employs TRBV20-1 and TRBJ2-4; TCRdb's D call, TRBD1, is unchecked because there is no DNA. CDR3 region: CSATRQGGIQYF.